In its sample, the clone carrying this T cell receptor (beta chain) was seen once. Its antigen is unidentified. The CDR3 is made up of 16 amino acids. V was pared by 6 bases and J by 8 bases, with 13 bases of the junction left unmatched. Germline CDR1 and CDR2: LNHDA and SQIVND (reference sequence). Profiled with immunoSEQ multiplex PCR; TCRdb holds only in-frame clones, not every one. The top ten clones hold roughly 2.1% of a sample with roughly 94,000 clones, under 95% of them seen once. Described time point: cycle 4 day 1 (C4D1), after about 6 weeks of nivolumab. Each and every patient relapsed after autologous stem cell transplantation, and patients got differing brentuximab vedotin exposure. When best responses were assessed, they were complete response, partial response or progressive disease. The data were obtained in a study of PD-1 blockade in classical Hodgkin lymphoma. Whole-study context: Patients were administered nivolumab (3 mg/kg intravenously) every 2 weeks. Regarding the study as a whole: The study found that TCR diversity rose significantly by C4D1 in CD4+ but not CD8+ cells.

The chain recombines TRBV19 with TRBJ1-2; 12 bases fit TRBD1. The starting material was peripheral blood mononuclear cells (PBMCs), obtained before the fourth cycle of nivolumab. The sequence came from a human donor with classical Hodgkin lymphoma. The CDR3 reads CASSPGWDRGQGGYTF. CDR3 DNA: TGTGCCAGTAGCCCAGGCTGGGACAGGGGGCAAGGGGGCTACACCTTC.